This record covers a single T cell receptor beta chain. Sequenced by immunoSEQ multiplex PCR; TCRdb stores in-frame clones only, minus some. This table has under 20,000 clones, 82% appearing once. This sample is part of a study of Tregs in tolerant kidney transplant recipients. Germline loops: CDR1 SNHLY, CDR2 FYNNEI. V lost 5 bases and J lost 5; bases outside the gene matches: 8. The CDR3 loop spans 14 amino acids. The sequencing input was Tregs from blood. The TCR was taken from a human donor in good health. The chain combines TRBV2 with TRBJ2-7; TRBD2 aligns across 8 bases. Here the CDR3 DNA reads TGTGCCAGCAGTTATGGCGGGGGGCGACACGAGCAGTACTTC. It codes for CASSYGGGRHEQYF.